Presented here are 20 T cell receptor beta chains from one specimen sequenced in a study of Ad26.COV2.S vaccination and SARS-CoV-2 variants. Treatment here: some 19 received Ad26.COV2.S at low or high dose, single or two shots; five or six received placebo; per-sample allocation not given. The study sampled participants on day 63 after the first vaccine or placebo injection. Assay: immunoSEQ multiplex PCR; the TCRdb copy retains only in-frame clones and omits some. The profile shows around 300,000 clones, about 86% of them singletons. The sample here was peripheral blood, taken in a trial of Ad26.COV2.S vaccine versus placebo. Receptors were obtained from a person aged 18 to 65 who received the Ad26.COV2.S COVID-19 vaccine or a placebo.

V is TRBV4-2 and J is TRBJ2-3, with TRBD2 matching 14 bases. Germline trimming cut 4 bases from V and 2 bases from J; bases unmatched to any gene: 8. The CDR3 has 18 amino acids. CDR1 and CDR2 from the germline V gene are LGHNA and YNFKEQ. CDR3 nucleotide sequence: TGTGCCAGCAGCCTCGGGACTAGCGGGGGAACCCTCACAGATACGCAGTATTTT. Translating gives CASSLGTSGGTLTDTQYF.

This chain connects TRBV9 to TRBJ2-3; D uncertain. This CDR3 is 15 amino acids long. V dropped 4 bases and J dropped 0 bases, with 12 bases sitting between them. Germline V gene data show CDR1 as SGDLS and CDR2 as YYNGEE. DNA of the CDR3: TGTGCCAGCAGCCCCTCCGCCCGCAGCACAGATACGCAGTATTTT. It translates to CASSPSARSTDTQYF.

The chain employs TRBV28 and TRBJ2-7; 8 positions agree with TRBD1. Germline V gives CDR1 MDHEN, CDR2 SYDVKM. The CDR3 runs to 16 residues. The J segment lost 3 bases and the V segment lost 5 bases, leaving 12 bases of the junction unmatched. CDR3 DNA: TGTGCCAGCAGTCAAGCGCTGACAGGGGCTAACTACGAGCAGTACTTC. This gives the protein CASSQALTGANYEQYF.

The chain couples TRBV18 to TRBJ2-5; 10 positions agree with TRBD2. With 0 bases clipped from V and 1 base from J, the junction kept 2 bases outside the gene matches. This CDR3 has 16 amino acids. CDR1 KGHSH and CDR2 LQKENI come from the germline V gene. CDR3 amino acids: CASSPPGLASQETQYF. CDR3 nucleotides: TGTGCCAGCTCACCACCGGGACTAGCGAGCCAAGAGACCCAGTACTTC. Complete variable domain (other parts from reference TRBV18 and TRBJ2-5): NAGVMQNPRHLVRRRGQEARLRCSPMKGHSHVYWYRQLPEEGLKFMVYLQKENIIDESGMPKERFSAEFPKEGPSILRIQQVVRGDSAAYFCASSPPGLASQETQYFGPGTRLLVL.

The chain combines TRBV28 with TRBJ2-7; possible D gene TRBD2, 5 bases. Germline V CDR1 and CDR2: MDHEN, SYDVKM. This CDR3 has 14 amino acids. The V gene lost 8 bases and the J gene lost 1 base, with 15 bases spanning the gap. This CDR3 is CASSHLEGSYEQYF. CDR3 in DNA: TGTGCCAGCTCACACCTAGAGGGATCCTACGAGCAGTACTTC.

The J gene is TRBJ2-7, the V gene TRBV7-2; D is unresolved. Germline lookup yields CDR1 SGHTA and CDR2 FQGNSA. The length of the CDR3 is 12 residues. Trimming pared 4 bases from V and 3 bases from J, leaving 7 bases between. CDR3 coding DNA: TGTGCCAGCAGCTCTAGACACTACGAGCAGTACTTC. Translation: CASSSRHYEQYF. The complete variable domain, with remaining parts taken from reference TRBV7-2 and TRBJ2-7, reads GAGVSQSPSNKVTEKGKDVELRCDPISGHTALYWYRQSLGQGLEFLIYFQGNSAPDKSGLPSDRFSAERTGGSVSTLTIQRTQQEDSAVYLCASSSRHYEQYFGPGTRLTVT.

The genes are TRBV6-2 or TRBV6-3 and TRBJ2-7; D gene unclear. The length of the CDR3 is 14 residues. The V gene lost 2 bases and the J gene lost 2 bases, with 10 bases spanning the gap. CDR1 and CDR2 (germline): MNHEY, SVGEGT. The CDR3 DNA reads TGTGCCAGCAGTTACCCCCCCTTCACCTACGAGCAGTACTTC. Amino acids: CASSYPPFTYEQYF.

The chain couples TRBV6-5 to TRBJ2-1, with D perhaps matching TRBD2 (5 bases). The germline V gene encodes CDR1 MNHEY and CDR2 SVGAGI. This CDR3 contains 13 residues. Trimming removed 7 bases at V and 2 bases at J, with 9 bases between. CDR3 DNA: TGTGCCAGCAAGTCGGGAACCTACAATGAGCAGTTCTTC. Its protein product is CASKSGTYNEQFF.

The V gene is TRBV11-1, the J gene TRBJ2-5, with a tentative D call TRBD2 (5 bases). The V end lost 4 bases, the J end lost 2 bases, and 14 bases lay between the germline ends. Looked up from germline, CDR1 is SGHAT and CDR2 is FQDESV (reference sequence). CDR3 length equals 15 residues. The CDR3 here is CASSSRLGGQETQYF. CDR3 DNA: TGTGCCAGCAGCTCTCGGCTTGGAGGACAAGAGACCCAGTACTTC.

This clone was counted between two and nine times. The chain recombines TRBV24-1 with TRBJ1-1, with D tentatively TRBD1 (5 bases). Germline CDR1 reads KGHDR; CDR2 reads SFDVKD. The V gene lost 3 bases and the J gene lost 4 bases, with 11 bases spanning the gap. This CDR3 spans 14 amino acids. The CDR3 here is CATSDAGLGTEAFF. The CDR3 DNA reads as TGTGCCACCAGTGATGCAGGGTTAGGCACTGAAGCTTTCTTT.

This clone appeared once. The chain has TRBV18 and TRBJ1-2, with 7 bases lining up with TRBD1. Trimming cost V 3 bases and J 4 bases; bases outside gene matches: 2. Germline V gives CDR1 KGHSH, CDR2 LQKENI. The CDR3 consists of 13 residues. The CDR3 reads CASSPTGFYGYTF. The CDR3 nucleotides are TGTGCCAGCTCACCGACAGGGTTCTATGGCTACACCTTC.

The V call is TRBV12-3 or TRBV12-4, the J call TRBJ1-1, with D unresolved. This CDR3 spans 12 amino acids. The V and J ends lost 9 bases and 0 bases respectively, with 8 bases between them. The CDR3 loop is CASRTLNTEAFF. CDR3 nucleotides: TGTGCCAGTCGAACATTGAACACTGAAGCTTTCTTT.

The chain has TRBV5-8 and TRBJ1-1; D ambiguous. Per the germline V gene, CDR1 is SGHTS and CDR2 is YDEGEE. The CDR3 totals 13 residues. Trimming took 0 bases from V and 11 from J, leaving 14 bases between them. CDR3 in DNA: TGTGCCAGCAGCTTGGTCTTTCGGAATGGGGCTTTCTTT. This translates into CASSLVFRNGAFF.

The chain uses TRBV30 and TRBJ2-1; 7 bases are shared with TRBD2. Trimming removed 3 bases from V and 3 bases from J; junction bases left unmatched: 11. Germline assignment: CDR1 GTSNPN and CDR2 SVGIG (reference sequence). The CDR3 extends over 16 amino acids. The CDR3: CAWSLPSSGVYNEQFF. In nucleotides, the CDR3 is TGTGCCTGGAGCCTTCCATCTAGCGGAGTCTACAATGAGCAGTTCTTC.

The gene calls are TRBV4-3 and TRBJ2-1; 9 positions match TRBD1. Germline CDR1 and CDR2: LGHNA and YSLEER. The CDR3 contains 15 residues. Unmatched junction bases numbered 0, after V lost 1 base and J lost 2 bases. The CDR3 loop is CASSQGTGAYNEQFF. CDR3 nucleotides: TGCGCCAGCAGCCAAGGGACAGGGGCCTACAATGAGCAGTTCTTC.

This chain joins TRBV7-2 and TRBJ1-2; no firm D call. Germline V gives CDR1 SGHTA, CDR2 FQGNSA. CDR3 length equals 14 residues. V was trimmed by 3 bases and J by 1 base, leaving 9 bases between them. The CDR3 DNA reads as TGTGCCAGCAGCTTCTTATCGGATAACTATGGCTACACCTTC. Its protein is CASSFLSDNYGYTF. The full variable domain, completed using reference TRBV7-2 and TRBJ1-2, is GAGVSQSPSNKVTEKGKDVELRCDPISGHTALYWYRQSLGQGLEFLIYFQGNSAPDKSGLPSDRFSAERTGGSVSTLTIQRTQQEDSAVYLCASSFLSDNYGYTFGSGTRLTVV.

This rearrangement joins TRBV7-2 to TRBJ2-7; 7 bases agree with TRBD1. The junction had 11 bases not matched to a gene; V was cut back by 5 bases and J by 4 bases. CDR3 length: 15 amino acids. Germline V gene lookup returns CDR1 SGHTA and CDR2 FQGNSA. The CDR3 DNA reads as TGTGCCAGCAGCCCCCGTGGGACAGATGGATACGAGCAGTACTTC. Translation gives CASSPRGTDGYEQYF.

The rearrangement uses TRBV19 and TRBJ1-1; no firm D call. This CDR3 spans 14 amino acids. V was cut by 3 bases and J by 8 bases, with 16 bases left in between. Germline V gene lookup returns CDR1 LNHDA and CDR2 SQIVND (reference sequence). The CDR3 sequence is CASSMWGINEEAFF. The CDR3 region has the DNA TGTGCCAGTAGTATGTGGGGAATTAACGAGGAAGCTTTCTTT. Full variable domain (remainder filled in from reference TRBV19 and TRBJ1-1): DGGITQSPKYLFRKEGQNVTLSCEQNLNHDAMYWYRQDPGQGLRLIYYSQIVNDFQKGDIAEGYSVSREKKESFPLTVTSAQKNPTAFYLCASSMWGINEEAFFGQGTRLTVV.

J is TRBJ2-5 and V is TRBV5-1; TRBD2 matches at 7 bases. The CDR3 runs 15 residues. Germline assignment: CDR1 SGHRS and CDR2 YFSETQ. V dropped 0 bases and J dropped 1; count of bases not matched to a gene: 3. As DNA, the CDR3 is TGCGCCAGCAGCTTGGAGCGGGGAACCCAAGAGACCCAGTACTTC. Its translation is CASSLERGTQETQYF.

This rearrangement joins TRBV19 to TRBJ2-5, with 8 positions matching TRBD2. This CDR3 contains 15 residues. The V and J ends lost 5 bases and 5 bases, in that order; junction bases with no gene match: 10. Germline V gene sequence: CDR1 LNHDA, CDR2 SQIVND (reference sequence). Here the CDR3 reads CASSPPNSGIETQYF. The DNA of the CDR3 is TGTGCCAGTAGTCCTCCGAATAGCGGGATTGAGACCCAGTACTTC.